Sequencing of this TCR beta chain was carried out in a study of response to subunit inactivated influenza vaccine. Overall study results and limits: Authors suggested seasonal influenza vaccinations each recruit few new T cells.

TCRdb redid the calling of the RT-PCR reads with MiXCR, one entry per CDR3 protein. The sample contains under 750,000 distinct CDR3 sequences, approximately 12% of which appear only once. This clonotype was seen a few times. The antigen remains undetermined. Germline V gene data show CDR1 as SNHLY and CDR2 as FYNNEI. This CDR3 is 11 amino acids long. Deletions cut 5 bases from V and 9 bases from J, with 10 bases between. The source was PBMCs from blood, collected on the day of vaccination. This TCR was recovered from a man aged 50 to 59 who received an inactivated influenza vaccine. This sequence joins TRBV2 and TRBJ2-5; possible D gene TRBD1, 5 bases. In nucleotides, the CDR3 is TGTGCCAGCAGTCCGCAGGGTCCCCAGTACTTC. Amino acids: CASSPQGPQYF.